Sequencing of this TCR beta chain was carried out in a study of cytomegalovirus exposure and HLA in healthy donors. Overall study findings and caveats: Analyzed later, association rates of TCRs varied across HLA loci, with DRB1 most and HLA-C fewest.

Concerning this clone: The antigen is unknown.

The primer mix had 60 Vbeta and 13 Jbeta primers. Clones were sequenced by immunoSEQ multiplex PCR, and TCRdb holds only the in-frame ones, with some missing. This listing includes 70,000 to 100,000 clones. The CDR3 covers 15 residues. Germline V gene lookup returns CDR1 SSHAT and CDR2 FNYEAQ (reference sequence). V dropped 5 bases and J dropped 5; count of bases not matched to a gene: 7. The V gene is TRBV7-7, the J gene TRBJ2-2; 8 bases match TRBD1. Sequenced sample: PBMCs. This clonotype originated in a man aged 18 to 29 in good health and CMV-seropositive. The CDR3 nucleotides read TGTGCCAGCAGCCTACGTACAGGGGGGACCGGGGAGCTGTTTTTT. Protein: CASSLRTGGTGELFF.